This passage covers 26 T cell receptor beta chains from one sample sequenced in a study of T cells in women clearing cervical HPV infection. Assay used: immunoSEQ multiplex PCR; TCRdb lists only in-frame clones, some missing. The sample has tens of thousands of clones. Sequencing was done on a sample of blood buffy coat. Every receptor here comes from a woman aged 18 to 75 with a cervical HPV16 infection that either progressed to CIN3+ or cleared (not recorded which).

Notes on this clone: The read falls 3 residues short of the CDR3 end, and the missing part is taken from the germline J gene. The rearrangement joins TRBV19 to TRBJ2-1; tentatively, D is TRBD1 (5 bases). V dropped 3 bases and J dropped 7 bases, with 19 bases sitting between them. This CDR3 is 16 amino acids long. CDR1 is LNHDA, CDR2 SQIVND, per germline (reference sequence). The CDR3 loop reads CASSMGTGPQGNEQFF. The CDR3 bases that were read are TGTGCCAGTAGTATGGGAACGGGCCCCCAGGGAAATGAG.

Notes on this clone: The observed sequence ends 3 residues before the CDR3 terminus, with the missing tail filled in from the germline J gene. The chain carries TRBV7-3 and TRBJ2-5; TRBD2 matches at 9 bases. Germline V gene sequence: CDR1 SGHTA, CDR2 FQGTGA. This CDR3 region has 14 residues. With 2 bases clipped from V and 5 bases from J, the junction kept 3 bases outside the gene matches. CDR3 in amino acids: CASSLGGRGETQYF. CDR3 DNA (partial): TGTGCCAGCAGCTTAGGCGGGAGGGGGGAGACC.

In regard to this clone: The read terminates 3 residues before the CDR3 end, so the remaining end is supplied by the germline J gene. The chain is built from TRBV19 and TRBJ1-1, with 8 bases that match TRBD1. J was trimmed by 6 bases and V by 6 bases; bases with no gene match: 9. The V gene's germline CDR1 is LNHDA and CDR2 SQIVND (reference sequence). The length of the CDR3 is 14 residues. The covered CDR3 bases are TGTGCCAGTAGCAACAACAGGGGGTCGTCTGAA. As protein: CASSNNRGSSE. In full, the CDR3 is CASSNNRGSSEAFF.

In the case of this clone: At one boundary the junction diverges from the germline segment, which might be a read error. The read stops 3 residues short of the end of the CDR3; the missing end is completed from the germline J gene. The chain carries TRBV18 and TRBJ1-3; unclear D gene. The CDR3 is 15 residues long. Looked up from germline, CDR1 is KGHSH and CDR2 is LQKENI. Incomplete CDR3 DNA: TGTGCCAGTTCACCGGCGGGGAGATCTGGAAGCACC. Its protein product is CASSPAGRSGST. The complete CDR3 sequence is CASSPAGRSGSTIYF.

To note about this clone: The CDR3 is cut off 3 residues early in the read; its end comes from the germline J gene. This chain joins TRBV2 and TRBJ2-4; D not resolved. The CDR3 totals 14 residues. Germline-derived CDR1 and CDR2 are SNHLY and FYNNEI. The DNA read from the CDR3 is TGTGCCAGCAGTGAAACAAGCCTTAACTATGGT. Its protein is CASSETSLNYG. The full CDR3 sequence reads CASSETSLNYGQYF.

A note on this clone: The CDR3 goes on 3 residues after the read ends, and that part is filled in from the germline J gene. The chain has TRBV7-3 and TRBJ2-3; 12 bases line up with TRBD2. J lost 4 bases, V lost 5 bases, and 13 bases had no gene match. Germline CDR1 and CDR2: SGHTA and FQGTGA. The CDR3 loop spans 18 amino acids. CDR3 DNA, as far as it was read: TGTGCCAGCAGCCCCTCTAGCGGGAGGGCCCTCGGCGCAGATACG. Residues: CASSPSSGRALGADT. The whole CDR3 protein reads CASSPSSGRALGADTQYF.

With respect to this clone: The CDR3 end is not reached by the read, which stops 3 residues before it; the germline J gene fills it in. V gene TRBV15 combines with J gene TRBJ2-5; a weak D match, TRBD2 (6 bases). The CDR3 covers 15 residues. Germline CDR1 LNHNV, CDR2 YYDKDF (reference sequence). Trimming pared 3 bases from V and 5 bases from J, leaving 16 bases between. The DNA read from the CDR3 is TGTGCCACCAGCAGCGACCCGGGGGTGTTCGAGACC. Translated: CATSSDPGVFET. From start to end, the CDR3 is CATSSDPGVFETQYF.

With respect to this clone: The read gets to within 3 residues of the CDR3 end, and the germline J gene fills in the rest. The chain combines TRBV12-3 or TRBV12-4 with TRBJ2-2; D call uncertain. The CDR3 runs to 13 residues. With 0 bases removed from V and 4 bases from J, the gap between germline ends came to 3 bases. CDR3 loop: CASSLARTGELFF. The CDR3 DNA, read in part, is TGTGCCAGCAGTTTAGCCCGCACCGGGGAG.

The CDR3 DNA, read in part, is TGCAGTGCTAGAGATGTCTACTTAGACGAG. Translating it yields CSARDVYLDE. The complete CDR3 protein is CSARDVYLDEQYF. The chain joins TRBV20-1 to TRBJ2-7; D not resolved. The read is 3 residues too short to cover the CDR3 end, so that end is filled in from the germline J gene. The V end lost 0 bases, the J end lost 5 bases, and 11 bases lay between the germline ends. From germline, CDR1 is DFQATT and CDR2 SNEGSKA (reference sequence). This CDR3 comprises 13 residues.

Comments on this clone: The CDR3 is cut off 3 residues early in the read; its end comes from the germline J gene. The V gene is TRBV18, the J gene TRBJ2-1, with a weak D call TRBD2 (5 bases). Between the trimmed V and J ends, which lost 6 bases and 8 bases, there was a span of 14 bases. CDR1 is KGHSH and CDR2 is LQKENI in the germline V gene. The CDR3 extends over 13 amino acids. CDR3 sequence: CASSRGSWDEQFF. The part of the CDR3 DNA that was read is TGTGCCAGCTCCCGCGGGTCTTGGGATGAG.

With regard to this clone: The missing CDR3 end, 3 residues past where the read stops, is filled in from the germline J gene. The chain couples TRBV9 to TRBJ2-2; 8 bases are a match to TRBD2. Losses at the gene ends were 2 bases for V and 1 base for J; bases not matched to a gene: 1. This CDR3 contains 15 residues. Per germline, CDR1 SGDLS and CDR2 YYNGEE. The CDR3 region is CASSVSGRNTGELFF. CDR3 DNA, as far as it was read: TGTGCCAGCAGCGTCAGCGGGAGGAACACCGGGGAG.

Considering frequency, this clone is medium-sized. The read ends 3 residues early relative to the CDR3; the germline J gene fills the gap. The gene calls are TRBV4-2 and TRBJ2-6; the D gene is possibly TRBD1 (6 bases). The germline gives CDR1 LGHNA, CDR2 YNFKEQ. Trimming pared 0 bases from V and 0 bases from J, leaving 6 bases between. The CDR3 spans 16 residues. The CDR3 spells CASSQEDSSGANVLTF. The CDR3 bases that were read are TGTGCCAGCAGCCAAGAGGACAGCTCTGGGGCCAACGTC.

In regard to this clone: The read ends 3 residues early relative to the CDR3; the germline J gene fills the gap. The chain joins TRBV20-1 to TRBJ2-3, with 7 nucleotides matching TRBD2. Losses at the gene ends were 5 bases for V and 3 bases for J; bases not matched to a gene: 11. CDR1 is DFQATT, CDR2 SNEGSKA, per germline (reference sequence). The CDR3 covers 15 residues. CDR3 residues: CSADGGSRMTDTQYF. The CDR3 DNA, read in part, is TGCAGTGCTGACGGCGGGAGTAGGATGACAGATACG.

A note on this clone: The read ends 3 residues before the CDR3 terminus; that terminus is restored from the germline J gene. The V gene is TRBV13, the J gene TRBJ2-3, with 9 bases that match TRBD2. The CDR3 covers 16 residues. Trimming took 1 base from V and 2 from J; bases not matched to a gene: 4. Looked up from germline, CDR1 is PRHDT and CDR2 is FYEKMQ (reference sequence). Incomplete CDR3 DNA: TGTGCCAGCAGCTTAGAAAGCGGGAGGAACACAGATACG. Its protein product is CASSLESGRNTDT. The entire CDR3 protein is CASSLESGRNTDTQYF.

As to this clone: The observed sequence ends 3 residues before the CDR3 terminus, with the missing tail filled in from the germline J gene. This chain uses TRBV2 with TRBJ2-7; TRBD2 agrees at 7 bases. Germline V gene data show CDR1 as SNHLY and CDR2 as FYNNEI. The CDR3 spans 14 residues. With 4 bases clipped from V and 4 bases from J, the junction kept 7 bases outside the gene matches. The sequenced CDR3 bases are TGTGCCAGCAGTGGGGCTAGCGGAGTTTACGAG. This translates into CASSGASGVYE. The whole CDR3 region reads CASSGASGVYEQYF.

Measured by frequency, this clone is medium-sized. The CDR3 extends 3 residues past the end of the read, so its final part is completed from the germline J gene. The chain couples TRBV18 to TRBJ2-3; D might be TRBD2 (5 bases). CDR3 length: 14 amino acids. CDR1 and CDR2 (germline): KGHSH, LQKENI. The V and J ends lost 6 bases and 1 base respectively, with 11 bases between them. The part of the CDR3 DNA that was read is TGTGCCAGCTCCCCGAGTAGCGGCACAGATACG. Encoded protein: CASSPSSGTDT. The entire CDR3 sequence reads CASSPSSGTDTQYF.

In regard to this clone: The DNA ends 3 residues before the CDR3 does, and the rest of the CDR3 is filled in from the germline J gene. The V gene is TRBV19, the J gene TRBJ2-1, with D possibly matching TRBD2 (5 bases). The CDR3 is 16 amino acids. Germline assignment: CDR1 LNHDA and CDR2 SQIVND (reference sequence). Trimming removed 4 bases at V and 2 bases at J, with 15 bases between. CDR3 DNA (partial): TGTGCCAGTAGTAATCGGCGGGCGAGTCCCTACAATGAG. Translated, it gives CASSNRRASPYNE. The complete CDR3 sequence is CASSNRRASPYNEQFF. Using reference TRBV19 and TRBJ2-1 for the parts outside the CDR3, the full variable domain is DGGITQSPKYLFRKEGQNVTLSCEQNLNHDAMYWYRQDPGQGLRLIYYSQIVNDFQKGDIAEGYSVSREKKESFPLTVTSAQKNPTAFYLCASSNRRASPYNEQFFGPGTRLTVL.

As concerns this clone: The read gets to within 3 residues of the CDR3 end, and the germline J gene fills in the rest. The gene calls are TRBV7-9 and TRBJ2-5, with a possible D match to TRBD2 (5 bases). Trimming removed 2 bases from V and 5 bases from J, with 12 bases in between. The CDR3 length is 14 residues. The germline CDR1 and CDR2 sequences are SEHNR and FQNEAQ (reference sequence). The CDR3 is CASSLRQAGETQYF. Incomplete CDR3 DNA: TGTGCCAGCAGCTTACGGCAGGCGGGCGAGACC.

CDR3 DNA (partial): TGCAGTGCAACGATAGCGGGAGGATCGAAAAACATT. Its protein is CSATIAGGSKNI. The whole CDR3 is CSATIAGGSKNIQYF. This rearrangement joins TRBV20-1 to TRBJ2-4; TRBD2 matches 10 bases. The CDR3 extends 3 residues past the end of the read, so its final part is completed from the germline J gene. The CDR3 is 15 residues long. CDR1 DFQATT and CDR2 SNEGSKA come from the germline V gene (reference sequence). The J segment lost 4 bases and the V segment lost 6 bases, leaving 9 bases of the junction unmatched.

Turning to this clone: The read stops 3 residues short of the end of the CDR3; the missing end is completed from the germline J gene. The rearrangement joins TRBV20-1 to TRBJ2-1; D is perhaps TRBD1 (5 bases). CDR1 DFQATT and CDR2 SNEGSKA come from the germline V gene (reference sequence). CDR3 size: 12 residues. The V end lost 1 base, the J end lost 7 bases, and 8 bases lay between the germline ends. CDR3: CSARARVNEQFF. CDR3 bases read: TGCAGTGCTAGAGCCAGGGTGAATGAG.

In the case of this clone: The read ends 3 residues before the CDR3 terminus; that terminus is restored from the germline J gene. V gene TRBV10-3 combines with J gene TRBJ2-1; weak D call: TRBD1 (6 bases). This CDR3 spans 15 amino acids. Germline V gene sequence: CDR1 ENHRY, CDR2 SYGVKD. Trimming stripped 3 bases from V and 6 bases from J, with 15 bases between. The CDR3 is CAISELRQDFNEQFF. CDR3 bases read: TGTGCCATCAGTGAACTTCGACAGGACTTCAATGAG.

For this clone: The read ends 3 residues early relative to the CDR3; the germline J gene fills the gap. V is TRBV5-6 and J is TRBJ1-4; D is possibly TRBD1 (5 bases). The length of the CDR3 is 13 residues. V lost 1 base and J lost 6, with 7 bases in between. Germline loops: CDR1 SGHDT, CDR2 YYEEEE. CDR3 protein: CASSLRGYEKLFF. The sequenced CDR3 bases are TGTGCCAGCAGCTTGCGGGGGTATGAAAAA.

Worth noting for this clone: The CDR3 extends 3 residues past the end of the read, so its final part is completed from the germline J gene. The genes are TRBV2 and TRBJ2-5, with a tentative D call TRBD1 (6 bases). Trimming took off 6 bases at V and 7 bases at J, with 12 bases between the two ends. The CDR3 totals 12 residues. Looked up from germline, CDR1 is SNHLY and CDR2 is FYNNEI. The CDR3 sequence is CASRGDIRTQYF. The part of the CDR3 DNA that was read is TGTGCCAGCAGGGGGGACATACGGACC.

On this clone: The read ends 3 residues before the CDR3 terminus; that terminus is restored from the germline J gene. The chain carries TRBV20-1 and TRBJ2-7, with D perhaps TRBD1 (5 bases). Germline assignment: CDR1 DFQATT and CDR2 SNEGSKA (reference sequence). The CDR3 has 13 amino acids. Trimming removed 8 bases from V and 0 bases from J, with 14 bases in between. The CDR3 protein is CSPLQESSYEQYF. The sequenced CDR3 bases are TGCAGTCCGTTACAGGAGAGCTCCTACGAG.

Details on this clone: Read coverage stops 3 residues before the CDR3 terminus; the germline J gene supplies the remainder. V gene TRBV7-9 combines with J gene TRBJ1-4; D is unclear. The CDR3 sequence is 13 residues long. Germline CDR1 and CDR2: SEHNR and FQNEAQ (reference sequence). V lost 5 bases and J 5 bases, leaving 9 bases between the germline ends. The CDR3 here is CASSPGGNEKLFF. The DNA read from the CDR3 is TGTGCCAGCAGCCCCGGAGGGAATGAAAAA. Variable domain in full (rest from reference TRBV7-9 and TRBJ1-4): DTGVSQNPRHKITKRGQNVTFRCDPISEHNRLYWYRQTLGQGPEFLTYFQNEAQLEKSRLLSDRFSAERPKGSFSTLEIQRTEQGDSAMYLCASSPGGNEKLFFGSGTQLSVL.

Concerning this clone: The CDR3 end falls 3 residues outside the read, so it is completed with the germline J gene. V usage is TRBV7-3 and J usage is TRBJ2-7; D possibly corresponds to TRBD2 (6 bases). This CDR3 region has 13 residues. Trimming pared 1 base from V and 6 bases from J, leaving 10 bases between. Germline V lookup: CDR1 SGHTA, CDR2 FQGTGA. The CDR3 is CASSLRRGGEQYF. Partial CDR3 DNA: TGTGCCAGCAGCTTAAGGCGGGGCGGCGAG.